This is a list of T cell receptor beta chains from one sample in a study of T-cell memory formation after mild COVID-19. TCRdb independently ran MiXCR on the 5' RACE reads; one entry per CDR3 protein. The sample contains around 530,000 distinct CDR3 sequences, roughly 20% of which appear only once. The sample consisted of PBMCs or a T cell subset sorted from them (not recorded which). The origin of the receptors is an adult woman who had mild COVID-19 (a few samples of this study predate the infection). Cell type and time point are not known. CDR3s include the opening cysteine and the closing phenylalanine or tryptophan. The D gene is left open where the match is weak. The listing skips clone size in some rows; elsewhere it reads once, few, many or a size class.

D gene	clone size	V gene	J gene	CDR3 DNA	CDR3 protein
NA	many	TRBV4-1	TRBJ1-3	TGCGCCAGCAGCCAAGAAGGGAGTGGAAACACCATATATTTT	CASSQEGSGNTIYF
TRBD1	few	TRBV7-2	TRBJ1-2	TGTGCCAGCAGCTCCGCCCCGGGACAGGGGTATGGCTACACCTTC	CASSSAPGQGYGYTF
TRBD1	many	TRBV12-3/TRBV12-4	TRBJ2-2	TGTGCCAGCAGTGGACAGGGGAACACCGGGGAGCTGTTTTTT	CASSGQGNTGELFF
NA	NA	TRBV12-3/TRBV12-4	TRBJ2-1	TGTGCCAGCAGTTTATTATTGGAGCATGAGCAGTTCTTC	CASSLLLEHEQFF
NA	NA	TRBV5-6	TRBJ2-1	TGTGCCAGCAGCTCGGGACTCCACAGTTCACAGTTCTTC	CASSSGLHSSQFF
TRBD2	NA	TRBV20-1	TRBJ2-7	TGCAGTGCTAGAGATACGGCGGGAGGGCTTTACGAGCAGTACTTC	CSARDTAGGLYEQYF
TRBD1	few	TRBV5-6	TRBJ1-2	TGTGCCAGCAGCCGGGGACAGGCCTTCTATGGCTACACCTTC	CASSRGQAFYGYTF
NA	many	TRBV5-1	TRBJ2-3	TGCGCCAGCAGCCCAGGACAGAACACAGATACGCAGTATTTT	CASSPGQNTDTQYF
NA	few	TRBV6-1	TRBJ1-1	TGTGCCAGCAGTGAAAGAACCGGGGGAAACACTGAAGCTTTCTTT	CASSERTGGNTEAFF
NA	few	TRBV15	TRBJ2-4	TGTGCCACCGGCGCGGTGGGCCCAGCCAAAAACATTCAGTACTTC	CATGAVGPAKNIQYF
NA	NA	TRBV7-9	TRBJ2-7	TGTGCCAGCAGAGCGATCGGGTTCTACGAGCAGTACTTC	CASRAIGFYEQYF
NA	few	TRBV21-1	TRBJ1-1	TGTGCCAGCAGCAAAGGATGTGCGGACAGGGGAATGAACACTGAAGCTTTCTTT	CASSKGCADRGMNTEAFF
TRBD2	few	TRBV5-1	TRBJ2-5	TGCGCCAGCAGCCACACTAGCGGGGGTCAAGAGACCCAGTACTTC	CASSHTSGGQETQYF
TRBD2	few	TRBV9	TRBJ2-5	TGTGCCAGCAGCGTAGGGCCTGGGACTAGCGGGAGGAGGCGGCAAGAGACCCAGTACTTC	CASSVGPGTSGRRRQETQYF
NA	few	TRBV6-2/TRBV6-3	TRBJ2-7	TGTGCCAGCAGACGCGGGACGGGGAGGTTCGAGCAGTACTTC	CASRRGTGRFEQYF
NA	NA	TRBV19	TRBJ2-7	TGTGCCAGTAGTATTACGGCAGACTCCTACGAGCAGTACTTC	CASSITADSYEQYF
NA	few	TRBV5-1	TRBJ2-3	TGCGCCAGCAGCTTGGTAATGTTGTTCGGCAGAGCAGATACGCAGTATTTT	CASSLVMLFGRADTQYF
TRBD2	many	TRBV7-3	TRBJ2-7	TGTGCCAGCAGCCCCAGCGGGGGGCCCTACGAGCAGTACTTC	CASSPSGGPYEQYF
NA	many	TRBV28	TRBJ2-1	TGTGCCAGCACACTGGGGACATACTACAATGAGCAGTTCTTC	CASTLGTYYNEQFF
NA	few	TRBV6-1	TRBJ1-1	TGTGCCAGCAGAGACACCGGGACTCGGTCCGAAGCTTTCTTT	CASRDTGTRSEAFF
NA	NA	TRBV19	TRBJ1-5	TGTGCCAGTAGTACGAATCCGTATAGCAATCAGCCCCAGCATTTT	CASSTNPYSNQPQHF
NA	NA	TRBV4-1	TRBJ2-1	TGCGCCAGCAGCCAAGTTTTTCCCAGATACAATGAGCAGTTCTTC	CASSQVFPRYNEQFF
NA	once	TRBV30	TRBJ2-7	TGTGCCTGGAGTGACAGAAGAGGCGAGCAGTACTTC	CAWSDRRGEQYF
NA	NA	TRBV5-1	TRBJ1-1	TGCGCCAGCAGAAGGAGCACTGAAGCTTTCTTT	CASRRSTEAFF
NA	many	TRBV7-9	TRBJ2-1	TGTGCCAGCAGCTTAGTTTTTGGAGAGCAGTTCTTC	CASSLVFGEQFF
TRBD2	few	TRBV7-8	TRBJ2-1	TGTGCCAGCAGCTTAAAAGGCGGGGGGGCCTCTGAGCAGTTCTTC	CASSLKGGGASEQFF
NA	NA	TRBV21-1	TRBJ2-1	TGTGCCAGCAGCTTAAGGGGCGGGGACGATGAGCAGTTCTTC	CASSLRGGDDEQFF
TRBD1	many	TRBV7-6	TRBJ2-6	TGTGCCAGCAGCTCCGGACAGGGTTGGGTTTCTGGGGCCAACGTCCTGACTTTC	CASSSGQGWVSGANVLTF
TRBD1	NA	TRBV12-3/TRBV12-4	TRBJ1-5	TGTGCCAGCAGTGCCGGGACAGAATATAGCAATCAGCCCCAGCATTTT	CASSAGTEYSNQPQHF
NA	NA	TRBV6-5	TRBJ1-1	TGTGCCAGCAGTTCTCAAGGGTTGGCGGATAATAGTGGAGCTTTCTTT	CASSSQGLADNSGAFF
NA	NA	TRBV4-2	TRBJ1-1	TGTGCCAGCAGCCAGCTCGACATGAACACTGAAGCTTTCTTT	CASSQLDMNTEAFF
NA	many	TRBV7-8	TRBJ2-7	TGTGCCAGCAGCCTCGGAGGGCCGGGCTACGAGCAGTACTTC	CASSLGGPGYEQYF
TRBD2	few	TRBV20-1	TRBJ2-2	TGCAGTGCCACGCGGGGGGACACCGGGGAGCTGTTTTTT	CSATRGDTGELFF
NA	few	TRBV20-1	TRBJ1-1	TGCAGTGCTAGACCCTCCCTCCGGGGTGAAGCTTTCTTT	CSARPSLRGEAFF
TRBD2	NA	TRBV29-1	TRBJ2-3	TGCAGCGTTGGGGCGGGAGGAGGAGATACGCAGTATTTT	CSVGAGGGDTQYF
NA	once	TRBV30	TRBJ1-1	TGTGCCTGGAGTGTACCTGCAGGGATGAACACTGAAGCTTTCTTT	CAWSVPAGMNTEAFF
TRBD1	few	TRBV7-9	TRBJ1-1	TGTGCCAGCAGCTTAGCGCCATGGGACAGATCTAACACTGAAGCTTTCTTT	CASSLAPWDRSNTEAFF
TRBD2	few	TRBV5-1	TRBJ2-5	TGCGCCAGCAGATTTGGACTAGCGGGACAAGAGACCCAGTACTTC	CASRFGLAGQETQYF
TRBD2	many	TRBV7-9	TRBJ2-3	TGTGCCAGCAGCTTTATCGGTAGCGGGAGTAACCGCACAGATACGCAGTATTTT	CASSFIGSGSNRTDTQYF
TRBD2	NA	TRBV7-7	TRBJ2-1	TGTGCTAGCAGCACGGGGGGGTCCAATGAGCAGTTCTTC	CASSTGGSNEQFF
TRBD2	NA	TRBV24-1	TRBJ2-1	TGTGCCACCAGTGATGGGTCTAGCGGGGGGCGCTACAATGAGCAGTTCTTC	CATSDGSSGGRYNEQFF
NA	NA	TRBV30	TRBJ1-5	TGTGCCTGGAGTCGGAACAGGGCTGTCCAGCCCCAGCATTTT	CAWSRNRAVQPQHF
NA	many	TRBV5-6	TRBJ1-5	TGTGCCAGCAGCCTTGGATGGGGGAATAGCAATCAGCCCCAGCATTTT	CASSLGWGNSNQPQHF
NA	NA	TRBV9	TRBJ2-7	TGTGCCAGCAGCGGAAACGCTGGGGAGACCTACGAGCAGTACTTC	CASSGNAGETYEQYF
NA	NA	TRBV6-2/TRBV6-3	TRBJ2-1	TGTGCCAGCAGTTACGGCGGCAACTCCTACAATGAGCAGTTCTTC	CASSYGGNSYNEQFF
NA	NA	TRBV20-1	TRBJ1-2	TGCAGTGCTAGTATGGGGGCAGGTGGCTACACCTTC	CSASMGAGGYTF
NA	NA	TRBV12-3/TRBV12-4	TRBJ1-1	TGTGCCAGCAGTCAAACCGGGGTGATGAACACTGAAGCTTTCTTT	CASSQTGVMNTEAFF
TRBD2	few	TRBV7-6	TRBJ2-1	TGTGCCAGCAGCTTAGTGGACGGGGCGGGAGGTTTCTACAATGAGCAGTTCTTC	CASSLVDGAGGFYNEQFF
TRBD2	NA	TRBV20-1	TRBJ2-1	TGCAGTGCTTATCTAGCGGCCTCCTACAATGAGCAGTTCTTC	CSAYLAASYNEQFF
NA	NA	TRBV20-1	TRBJ1-1	TGCAGTGCTAGAGGTTCACAGCTGAACACTGAAGCTTTCTTT	CSARGSQLNTEAFF
NA	few	TRBV15	TRBJ1-2	TGTGCCACCAGCAGAGATTTCCAGGGCCCCTATGGCTACACCTTC	CATSRDFQGPYGYTF
NA	NA	TRBV4-2	TRBJ2-4	TGTGCCAGCAGCCAAGACAGGGCCCTACTCTTC	CASSQDRALLF
NA	NA	TRBV6-2/TRBV6-3	TRBJ1-1	TGTGCCAGCAGCCCCCTACAAGAGAACACTGAAGCTTTCTTT	CASSPLQENTEAFF
NA	few	TRBV30	TRBJ2-1	TGTGCCTGGAGTCCGCCGCTAAATGAGCAGTTCTTC	CAWSPPLNEQFF
NA	few	TRBV18	TRBJ2-1	TGTGCCAGCTCACCATTTGAGTGGATCCCTCGGGGCTCCTACAATGAGCAGTTCTTC	CASSPFEWIPRGSYNEQFF
NA	few	TRBV11-3	TRBJ2-1	TGTGCCAGCAGCTTAGAAGGGGCTCCGGCGGGTGAGCAGTTCTTC	CASSLEGAPAGEQFF
NA	NA	TRBV11-2	TRBJ1-1	TGTGCCAGCAGCTTAGATCTAGTTCGTGGGCAGGGCGACACTGAAGCTTTCTTT	CASSLDLVRGQGDTEAFF
NA	NA	TRBV30	TRBJ1-3	TGTGCCTGGAGTGACGGACACTTCTCTGGAAACACCATATATTTT	CAWSDGHFSGNTIYF
TRBD1	few	TRBV27	TRBJ2-7	TGTGCCAGCAGTTGGGGACAGGGTTTCGAGCAGTACTTC	CASSWGQGFEQYF
NA	NA	TRBV7-2	TRBJ2-7	TGTGCCAGCAGCTTAAGCCGAGACTTACGCTACTACGAGCAGTACTTC	CASSLSRDLRYYEQYF